This TCR beta chain was recovered during a study of shared clonotypes between healthy human individuals. At the level of the study: Plates per donor: three CD4 naive, three CD4 memory, two CD8 naive, one CD8 memory. Study-wide points: Relative to their counterparts shared across all four donors, non-shared clonotypes exhibited diminished generation probabilities.

A CD45RA-negative memory subset and a CD45RA+ naive subset were separated from the CD4+ cells. As for this clone: The antigen is not known.

Assay used: immunoSEQ multiplex PCR; TCRdb lists only in-frame clones, some missing. Of roughly 1.4 million clones in the sample, approximately 98.5% were seen once. Germline V gene lookup returns CDR1 SEHNR and CDR2 FQNEAQ (reference sequence). V lost 1 base and J lost 7; bases outside the gene matches: 10. This CDR3 has 16 amino acids. This clonotype originated in a man younger than 40 in good health. V usage is TRBV7-9 and J usage is TRBJ2-7; 10 bases align to TRBD2. Sequenced material: naive CD4+ T cells sorted from blood. The subset is: CD45RA+ positively selected. The CDR3 DNA reads TGTGCCAGCAGCTTAGTAGAAGCGGGAGGGCCGGGGGAGCAGTACTTC. Protein product: CASSLVEAGGPGEQYF.